This T cell receptor (beta chain) was documented in a study of cytomegalovirus exposure and HLA in healthy donors. Looking at the study overall: In a later analysis, the roughly 130 validation repertoires were reported to have used the same platform as the roughly 730 first-cohort repertoires. Overall study findings and caveats: Most TCR sequences showed up rarely, but some public TCRs showed up in many donors. The TCR clusters that emerged in the first cohort tended, a later analysis found, to co-occur in the 120 or so validation repertoires. It was reportedly the case that the classifier diagnosed cytomegalovirus status with high specificity and sensitivity.

Assay: immunoSEQ multiplex PCR; the TCRdb copy retains only in-frame clones and omits some. The sample holds 150,000 to 200,000 clones, around 87% seen once. As for this clone: Its matching antigen is unknown.

V lost 3 bases, J lost 7 bases, and 15 bases lay in between. The CDR3 length is 15 residues. The germline V gene encodes CDR1 SEHNR and CDR2 FQNEAQ (reference sequence). The chain has TRBV7-9 and TRBJ2-2; the D gene is possibly TRBD2 (6 bases). The sequence came from a woman aged 30 to 39 in good health and CMV-seronegative. The sample taken for sequencing was PBMCs. Here the CDR3 DNA reads TGTGCCAGCAGCTTTGGGGGGACGGACGTCGGGGAGCTGTTTTTT. Translation gives CASSFGGTDVGELFF.